This note documents a single TCR beta chain sequence. This clone was seen only a few times. Which antigen it targets is not known. One base away there is no much larger clone; base qualities are not given. This sample is part of a study of blood T cell repertoires in COVID-19 (dated by TCRdb to 2018 to 2021). In the study overall: Collaborator samples came from the United States, Italy and Spain and covered acute and convalescent phases of COVID-19. The material from the prospective study consisted of cDNA or gDNA derived from T cells, B-cell-depleted T cells, or PBMCs. Subjects who had been exposed to COVID-19, were actively infected with it, or had recovered from it provided the deeply sampled blood TCRbeta repertoires that made up the dataset. The repertoires were made available in a free public database intended to serve as a resource for research on the immune response to SARS-CoV-2. The samples were drawn from two sources: the first 160 participants of the ongoing ImmuneRACE study, and over 1,000 subjects contributed by 6 global collaborators. The sample metadata nearly always contained a de-identified subject ID, COVID-19 status, age in years and sex. Where available, HLA class I and class II types were obtained from metadata supplied by the sample provider rather than from assay-based typing.

The immunoSEQ Assay, a bias-controlled multiplex PCR, was used to amplify TCRbeta CDR3 regions from genomic DNA. On the authors' methods: Within the assay, amplification of reference gene primers was used to estimate how many nucleated cells each sample contained. To quantify the absolute abundance of each unique TCRbeta CDR3 rearrangement, sequence reads were collapsed and filtered. For each sample, productive Simpson clonality was calculated as the square root of Simpson's diversity index over productive rearrangements. Imported from immuneACCESS, the table was reduced by TCRdb to in-frame sequences with V and J called. These copies leave out some clones; in studies compared against another copy, an unresolved V gene accounts for under half, and the cause of the remainder is not known. V and J calls plus clone size are reproduced from that table; the DNA served to infer D and trimming. This sample lists 180,000 or so clones; around 85% were detected once. The top ten clones comprise 6.2% of the sample.

The investigation overall reported the following: The amount of clinical and demographic metadata varied by source and participant and was provided uncurated.

Participants in the prospective study were aged about 18 to 95 years, lived in under 30 United States geographic areas, and enrolled through a virtual design. In the prospective study, participants were assigned to cohorts based on the clinical history participants reported in a screening survey and a study questionnaire. For ImmuneRACE Cohort 3, a participant was defined as recovered based on two consecutive negative NP/OP PCR tests, clearance by a healthcare professional, or resolution of symptoms. Each participant in the prospective study had whole blood, serum and a nasopharyngeal or oropharyngeal swab collected by mobile phlebotomists. Prospective study participants could optionally give additional blood draws and questionnaires over an approximately 2-month period. Before DNA extraction, blood samples from the prospective study were shipped at room temperature or frozen. At the junction V is shortened by 10 bases and J by 2 bases; bases outside the gene matches: 5. CDR1 SNHLY and CDR2 FYNNEI were looked up in the germline V gene. The CDR3 runs 13 amino acids, cysteine and phenylalanine included. The entry retains the CDR3 DNA only, 39 bases that are in frame from base 1.

Rearrangement joined TRBV2 to TRBJ2-3; TRBD2 lines up with 8 middle nucleotides. The sample comprised PBMCs or T cells enriched from blood (not recorded which). The receptor comes from a man aged 35 to 55 who had recovered from COVID-19. The nucleotide sequence reads as follows: TGTGCCATCGGGGGGGCCAACACAGATACGCAGTATTTT. Its translation reads: CAIGGANTDTQYF.